This T cell receptor (beta chain) was sequenced during a study of blood T cell repertoires in COVID-19 (dated by TCRdb to 2018 to 2021). Background on the whole study: Collaborator samples came from the United States, Italy and Spain and covered acute and convalescent phases of COVID-19. Deeply sampled blood TCRbeta repertoires from subjects exposed to, actively infected with, or recovered from COVID-19 were included in the dataset. The repertoires were released in a freely available public database meant as a resource for research on the immune response to SARS-CoV-2. A de-identified subject ID, COVID-19 status, age in years and sex were almost always included in the sample metadata. The material from the prospective study consisted of cDNA or gDNA derived from T cells, B-cell-depleted T cells, or PBMCs. HLA class I and class II types, where available, came from metadata supplied by the sample provider rather than from assay-based typing. Samples came from the ongoing ImmuneRACE study (first 160 participants) plus 1,254 subjects from 6 global collaborators. What the work shows at the level of the full study, not this receptor alone: The quantity of clinical and demographic metadata differed by source and by participant and was supplied without curation.

This clone was seen only once. Which antigen it targets is not known. Base qualities were left out, and no much larger clone turns up one base away. TCRbeta CDR3 regions were amplified from genomic DNA by means of the immunoSEQ Assay, a bias-controlled multiplex PCR. The paper's data handling went like this. Nucleated cell counts per sample were estimated from amplification of reference gene primers within the assay. To quantify the absolute abundance of each unique TCRbeta CDR3 rearrangement, sequence reads were collapsed and filtered. For each sample, productive Simpson clonality was calculated by taking the square root of Simpson's diversity index across productive rearrangements. Sourced from immuneACCESS, this table was stored by TCRdb with only in-frame sequences that have V and J called. A share of the clones is absent; for the studies checked, an unresolved V gene accounts for under half, and the remainder has no known explanation. That table is the source of V, J and clone size, and D and trimming were worked out from the DNA. A total of 160,000 or so clones appear in this sample, 80% to 90% of them only once. The leading ten clones occupy about 15% of the sample.

In the prospective study, participants were roughly 18 to 100 years old, resided in about two dozen geographic areas of the United States, and were enrolled through a virtual design. In the prospective study, participants were assigned to cohorts based on the clinical history participants reported in a screening survey and a study questionnaire. Recovered participants in ImmuneRACE Cohort 3 were defined by two consecutive negative NP/OP PCR tests, clearance by a healthcare professional, or resolution of symptoms. In the prospective study, mobile phlebotomists collected whole blood, serum and a nasopharyngeal or oropharyngeal swab from each participant. Prospective study participants could optionally give additional blood draws and questionnaires over an approximately two-month period. Before DNA extraction, blood samples from the prospective study were shipped at room temperature or frozen. The germline V gene yields KGHSH for CDR1 and LQKENI for CDR2. V loses 3 bases at its end and J loses 0 bases; junction bases beyond the gene matches: 3. The CDR3 has 15 amino acids, counting the end cysteine and phenylalanine. The CDR3 DNA has 45 bases and is translated from base 1.

The TCR originated in a man aged 50-59 years who had recovered from COVID-19. Specimen: PBMCs or T cells enriched from blood (not recorded which). The rearranged chain carries TRBV18 and TRBJ1-1; 8 central bases correspond to TRBD1. CDR3 loop: CASSPRTGLNTEAFF. The DNA reads TGTGCCAGCTCACCCCGGACAGGGCTGAACACTGAAGCTTTCTTT.